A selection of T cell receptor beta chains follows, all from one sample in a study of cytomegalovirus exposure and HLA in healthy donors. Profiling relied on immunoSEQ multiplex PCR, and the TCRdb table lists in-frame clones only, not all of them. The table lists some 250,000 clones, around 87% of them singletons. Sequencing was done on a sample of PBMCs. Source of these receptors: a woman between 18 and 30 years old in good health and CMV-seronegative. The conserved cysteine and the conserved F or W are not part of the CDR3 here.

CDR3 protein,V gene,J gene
ASSYQDGVNTEAF,TRBV6-5,TRBJ1-1
ASSLIRQGNLGTEAF,TRBV5-1,TRBJ1-1
ASSLQAFSGNTIY,TRBV14,TRBJ1-3
ASSLSGEQY,TRBV5-6,TRBJ2-7
SVGSRRSSYNEQF,TRBV29-1,TRBJ2-1
ASSEISGGGLF,TRBV6-5,TRBJ2-2
ASSWLVGRGSSNQPQH,TRBV7-2,TRBJ1-5
ASSPEEGSSYEQY,TRBV18,TRBJ2-7
ASSRDRGHTGELF,TRBV5-1,TRBJ2-2
ASTGLVTGELF,TRBV6-5,TRBJ2-2
ASSRARGLMWADTQY,TRBV7-8,TRBJ2-3
ASSPGLAGLQETQY,TRBV27,TRBJ2-5
ASSYDRMNTEAF,TRBV6-5,TRBJ1-1
ASSSRADTEAF,TRBV28,TRBJ1-1
ASSVSGAEAF,TRBV9,TRBJ1-1
ATSRTGSGNTIY,TRBV15,TRBJ1-3
ASSPLRETEQY,TRBV18,TRBJ2-7
ASSTVAGGSGELF,TRBV7-9,TRBJ2-2
ASSARDRIFLGYGYT,TRBV11-2,TRBJ1-2
ASSLVWGHTDTQY,TRBV27,TRBJ2-3
ASSFLGGGDLYEQY,TRBV27,TRBJ2-7
ASSPTTGLYEQY,TRBV6-5,TRBJ2-7
ASSPRTGIGELF,TRBV5-1,TRBJ2-2
ASSQGQGGAYNSPLH,TRBV4-1,TRBJ1-6
ASSALMLTEAF,TRBV6-1,TRBJ1-1
ASSPQSLASGGNNEQF,TRBV9,TRBJ2-1
ASSLQVGSGANVLT,TRBV27,TRBJ2-6
SVRDSTYEQY,TRBV29-1,TRBJ2-7
ASSQGGGPDNQPQH,TRBV4-1,TRBJ1-5
ASHGLNTEAF,TRBV27,TRBJ1-1
AISEGQGGNTIY,TRBV10-3,TRBJ1-3
ASSLVYGPNEKLF,TRBV7-2,TRBJ1-4
AIRMGLAGSTDTQY,TRBV10-3,TRBJ2-3
ASSQDYYEQF,TRBV4-1,TRBJ2-1
ASSDDRGVNGYT,TRBV10-2,TRBJ1-2
ASPGVSGYNEQF,TRBV7-2,TRBJ2-1
ASSAAGDEQY,TRBV19,TRBJ2-7
ASSSPWTGVGELF,TRBV5-6,TRBJ2-2
ASSGAGGYT,TRBV25-1,TRBJ1-2
ASSTYRVRGSPLH,TRBV5-4,TRBJ1-6
AIGQVNSGANVLT,TRBV10-3,TRBJ2-6
ASSSGLAGPYEQY,TRBV5-4,TRBJ2-7
ASSDRGINSPLH,TRBV2,TRBJ1-6